The 12 T cell receptor beta chains below were found in one sample sequenced in a study of tumor-infiltrating lymphocytes in oesophageal squamous cell carcinoma. TCRdb called the PCR reads again in MiXCR, with one record for every CDR3 protein. The sample contains 9,500 to 13,000 distinct CDR3 sequences, over 50% of which appear only once. Sequencing was performed on esophageal tumor tissue. These TCRs come from a male donor with esophageal squamous cell carcinoma.

To note about this clonotype: A much larger clone lies a single base off, so this may be a read error. The missing conserved phenylalanine or tryptophan at the end of this CDR3 makes a read error likely. The chain carries TRBV7-6 and TRBJ2-7, with 9 bases aligning to TRBD1. V was clipped by 5 bases and J by 6 bases; unmatched bases: 5. From germline, CDR1 is SGHVS and CDR2 FNYEAQ. This CDR3 is 13 amino acids long. CDR3 sequence (DNA): TGTGCCAGCAGCCAAGGACAGGGGCGCGAGCAGTACTCC. Protein sequence: CASSQGQGREQYS.

The chain employs TRBV7-6 and TRBJ2-6; D is ambiguous. Germline V gene lookup returns CDR1 SGHVS and CDR2 FNYEAQ. Trimming cost V 5 bases and J 0 bases, with 8 bases left between them. The CDR3 contains 15 residues. DNA of the CDR3: TGTGCCAGCAGCACAGTGTTCTCTGGGGCCAACGTCCTGACTTTC. Translated, it gives CASSTVFSGANVLTF.

This clonotype turned up a few times. One end of the junction varies from germline; a read error may be responsible. The gene calls are TRBV28 and TRBJ2-6, with TRBD1 matching over 8 bases. This CDR3 is built from 10 residues. From germline, CDR1 is MDHEN and CDR2 SYDVKM. The CDR3 DNA sequence: TGTGCCAGCAACGGGGTTGCAGGGGGCTTC. Amino acids: CASNGVAGGF.

This rearrangement joins TRBV7-6 to TRBJ2-7; D possibly corresponds to TRBD1 (5 bases). The J call may not be correct, given that the DNA end is closer to TRBJ1-2. CDR3 length equals 15 residues. Germline V CDR1 and CDR2: SGHVS, FNYEAQ. In DNA, the CDR3 is TGTGCCAGCAGCCACGCCGTGGGGGTTGGGGATGGCTACACCTTC. It translates to CASSHAVGVGDGYTF.

J is TRBJ2-6 and V is TRBV6-8, with D possibly matching TRBD2 (6 bases). The better agreement between TRBJ2-5 and the DNA end casts doubt on the J call. Germline V CDR1 and CDR2: MNHGY, SAAAGT. This CDR3 is built from 14 residues. The CDR3, as DNA: TGTGCCAGCAGTTACCTGGGAGGAAGGGAGACCCAGTACTTC. Protein: CASSYLGGRETQYF.

The chain carries TRBV29-1 and TRBJ2-1; a weak D match, TRBD2 (6 bases). CDR1 SQVTM and CDR2 ANQGSEA come from the germline V gene. The CDR3 is made up of 16 amino acids. V was clipped by 5 bases and J by 3 bases, with 20 bases between them. The CDR3 DNA is TGCAGCGTTACCGCTGGGAGTGGAGGGGTCTACAATGAGCAGTTCTTC. Encoded protein: CSVTAGSGGVYNEQFF.

Notes on this clonotype: A read error may produce the germline difference seen at one junction end. This chain connects TRBV10-3 to TRBJ1-1, with 7 positions matching TRBD1. Germline CDR1 reads ENHRY; CDR2 reads SYGVKD. The CDR3 is made up of 15 amino acids. The CDR3 reads CATVFPGTDSYEQYF. CDR3 bases: TGTGCCACCGTCTTTCCCGGGACAGATTCTTACGAGCAGTACTTT.

This clonotype was detected ten times or more. V and J are TRBV2 and TRBJ2-3; D gene uncertain. Between the trimmed V and J ends, which lost 4 bases and 6 bases, there was a span of 5 bases. Per the germline V gene, CDR1 is SNHLY and CDR2 is FYNNEI. There are 11 residues in the CDR3. CDR3 in DNA: TGTGCCAGCAGTGCCGCGGATACGCAGTATTTT. Translating it yields CASSAADTQYF.

This clonotype has at least ten counts. The chain recombines TRBV7-3 with TRBJ2-7; TRBD2 agrees at 8 bases. From germline, CDR1 is SGHTA and CDR2 FQGTGA. The CDR3 totals 14 residues. V shed 6 bases and J 0 bases; nucleotides not matched to a gene: 4. The CDR3 protein is CASRPSGGSYEQYF. The CDR3 DNA follows: TGTGCCAGCAGACCCAGCGGGGGCTCCTACGAGCAGTACTTC.

Of note for this clonotype: The germline gene is not matched at one end of the junction; a read error may be the cause. The CDR3, as DNA: TGTGCCAGCAGCTTAGAGTTGCGGGGATCCTCCGAGCAGTACTTC. Amino acid sequence: CASSLELRGSSEQYF. The V and J genes are TRBV11-2 and TRBJ2-5, with D possibly TRBD2 on 6 matching bases. The J call may not be correct, given that the DNA end is closer to TRBJ2-7. The germline gives CDR1 SGHAT, CDR2 FQNNGV. CDR3 length equals 15 residues.

This clonotype is hyperexpanded within its sample. This chain joins TRBV7-2 and TRBJ2-4; no firm D call. The V end was cut by 5 bases, the J end by 6 bases, with 17 bases between. Germline V CDR1 and CDR2: SGHTA, FQGNSA. The CDR3 length is 15 residues. The CDR3 loop is CASSPDHNKGNIQYF. CDR3 nucleotide sequence: TGTGCCAGCAGCCCAGACCACAACAAGGGAAACATTCAGTACTTC.

This sequence joins TRBV7-2 and TRBJ2-7, with TRBD2 matching over 9 bases. Germline V gives CDR1 SGHTA, CDR2 FQGNSA. The ends lost 5 bases at V and 1 base at J; junction bases unmatched: 6. CDR3 length: 15 amino acids. The CDR3 protein is CASSVTSGFSYEQYF. CDR3 DNA: TGTGCCAGCAGCGTTACTAGCGGGTTTTCCTACGAGCAGTACTTC. Combining the CDR3 with reference TRBV7-2 and TRBJ2-7 gives the whole variable domain GAGVSQSPSNKVTEKGKDVELRCDPISGHTALYWYRQSLGQGLEFLIYFQGNSAPDKSGLPSDRFSAERTGGSVSTLTIQRTQQEDSAVYLCASSVTSGFSYEQYFGPGTRLTVT.